Given below is one T cell receptor (beta chain) in context. Its target is unknown. The data belong to a study of cytomegalovirus exposure and HLA in healthy donors. The protocol was immunoSEQ multiplex PCR, while the TCRdb copy is restricted to in-frame clones and leaves out a portion. The sample contains 120,000 or so clones, around 88% of which appear only once. Germline V gene data show CDR1 as LNHDA and CDR2 as SQIVND (reference sequence). The CDR3 contains 14 residues. Trimming removed 6 bases from V and 0 bases from J, with 11 bases in between. Study outcomes and limitations: There were 150 to 200 TCR beta chains listed as cytomegalovirus-associated.

The chain combines TRBV19 with TRBJ1-2; no firm D call. Sequenced material: PBMCs. The sequence was obtained from a man in his late teens or twenties in good health and CMV-seronegative. The CDR3 DNA is TGTGCCAGTAGGGCCGGGATGACTAACTATGGCTACACCTTC. Translated, it gives CASRAGMTNYGYTF.